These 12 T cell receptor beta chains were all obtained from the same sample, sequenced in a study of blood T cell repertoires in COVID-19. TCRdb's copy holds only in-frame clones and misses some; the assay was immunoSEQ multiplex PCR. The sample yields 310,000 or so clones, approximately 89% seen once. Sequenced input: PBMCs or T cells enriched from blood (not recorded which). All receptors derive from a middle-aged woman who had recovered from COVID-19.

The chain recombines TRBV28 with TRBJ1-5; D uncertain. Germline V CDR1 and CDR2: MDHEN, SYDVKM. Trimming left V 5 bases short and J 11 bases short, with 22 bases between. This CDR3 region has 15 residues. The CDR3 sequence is CASSLNSATHLSQHF. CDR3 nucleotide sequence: TGTGCCAGCAGTCTTAACAGTGCCACCCACTTATCCCAGCATTTT. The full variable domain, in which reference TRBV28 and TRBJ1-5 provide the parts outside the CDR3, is DVKVTQSSRYLVKRTGEKVFLECVQDMDHENMFWYRQDPGLGLRLIYFSYDVKMKEKGDIPEGYSVSREKKERFSLILESASTNQTSMYLCASSLNSATHLSQHFGDGTRLSIL.

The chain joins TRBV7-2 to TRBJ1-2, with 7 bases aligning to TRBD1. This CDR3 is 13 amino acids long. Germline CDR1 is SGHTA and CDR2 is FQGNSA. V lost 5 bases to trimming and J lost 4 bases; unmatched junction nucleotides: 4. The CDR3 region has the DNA TGTGCCAGCAGCCCACAGGGGAGCTATGGCTACACCTTC. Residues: CASSPQGSYGYTF.

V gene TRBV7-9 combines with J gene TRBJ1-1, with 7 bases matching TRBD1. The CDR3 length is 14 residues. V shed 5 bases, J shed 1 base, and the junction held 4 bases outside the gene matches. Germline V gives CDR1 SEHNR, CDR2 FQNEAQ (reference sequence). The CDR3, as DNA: TGTGCCAGCAGCCGCCGGGACAGGAACACTGAAGCTTTCTTT. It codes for CASSRRDRNTEAFF.

The chain's CDR3 is CASSFERPATDTQYF. The CDR3 region has the DNA TGCGCCAGCAGCTTCGAGCGGCCGGCGACAGATACGCAGTATTTT. The gene calls are TRBV5-1 and TRBJ2-3; possibly TRBD2 for D (5 bases). Trimming removed 2 bases from V and 3 bases from J, with 13 bases in between. The germline CDR1 and CDR2 sequences are SGHRS and YFSETQ. This CDR3 is built from 15 residues.

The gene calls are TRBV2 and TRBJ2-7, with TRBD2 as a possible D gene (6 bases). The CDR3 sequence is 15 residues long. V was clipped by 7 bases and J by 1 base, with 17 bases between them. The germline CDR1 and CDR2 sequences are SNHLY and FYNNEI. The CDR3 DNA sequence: TGTGCCAGCACTAGAATGGAGGGGAGGTCCTACGAGCAGTACTTC. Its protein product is CASTRMEGRSYEQYF.

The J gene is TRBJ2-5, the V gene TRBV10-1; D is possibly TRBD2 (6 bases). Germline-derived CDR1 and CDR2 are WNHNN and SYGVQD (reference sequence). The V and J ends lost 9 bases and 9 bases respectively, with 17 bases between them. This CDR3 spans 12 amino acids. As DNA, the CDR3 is TGCGCCAGTCCGACTAGTAGGGTGGCCCAGTACTTC. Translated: CASPTSRVAQYF.

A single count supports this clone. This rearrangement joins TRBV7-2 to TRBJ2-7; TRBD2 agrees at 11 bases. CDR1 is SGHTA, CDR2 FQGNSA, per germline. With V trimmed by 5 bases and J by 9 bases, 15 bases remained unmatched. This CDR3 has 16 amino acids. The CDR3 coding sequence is TGTGCCAGCAGCGCCCATAACGAAGTAGCGGGGGGGTGGCAGTACTTC. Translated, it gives CASSAHNEVAGGWQYF. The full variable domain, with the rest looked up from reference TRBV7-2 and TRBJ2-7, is GAGVSQSPSNKVTEKGKDVELRCDPISGHTALYWYRQSLGQGLEFLIYFQGNSAPDKSGLPSDRFSAERTGGSVSTLTIQRTQQEDSAVYLCASSAHNEVAGGWQYFGPGTRLTVT.

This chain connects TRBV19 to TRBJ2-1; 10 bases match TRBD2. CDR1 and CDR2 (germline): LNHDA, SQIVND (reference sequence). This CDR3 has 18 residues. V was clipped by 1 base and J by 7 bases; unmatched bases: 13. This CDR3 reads CASSIVVGSSGRGNEQFF. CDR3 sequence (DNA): TGTGCCAGTAGTATAGTGGTTGGGTCTAGCGGGAGAGGGAATGAGCAGTTCTTC.

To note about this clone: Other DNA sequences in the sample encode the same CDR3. In DNA form, the CDR3 reads TGTGCCAGCAGCCCCAACTACGAGCAGTACTTC. It is translated as CASSPNYEQYF. The chain combines TRBV28 with TRBJ2-7; D is undetermined. The CDR3 has 11 residues. The V gene lost 6 bases and the J gene lost 3 bases, with 6 bases spanning the gap. Germline CDR1 MDHEN, CDR2 SYDVKM.

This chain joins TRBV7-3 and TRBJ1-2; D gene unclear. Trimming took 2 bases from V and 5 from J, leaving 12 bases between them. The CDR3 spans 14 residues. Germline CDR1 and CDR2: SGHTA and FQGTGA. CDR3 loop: CASSLGPGQYGYTF. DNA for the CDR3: TGTGCCAGCAGCTTAGGTCCAGGCCAATATGGCTACACCTTC.

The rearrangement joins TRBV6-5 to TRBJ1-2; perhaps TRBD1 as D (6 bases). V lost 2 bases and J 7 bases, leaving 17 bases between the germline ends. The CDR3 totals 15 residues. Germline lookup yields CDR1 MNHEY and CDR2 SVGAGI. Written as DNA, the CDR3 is TGTGCCAGCAGTTACGGGGGGGGCACCAGGCCTGGCTACACCTTC. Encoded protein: CASSYGGGTRPGYTF.

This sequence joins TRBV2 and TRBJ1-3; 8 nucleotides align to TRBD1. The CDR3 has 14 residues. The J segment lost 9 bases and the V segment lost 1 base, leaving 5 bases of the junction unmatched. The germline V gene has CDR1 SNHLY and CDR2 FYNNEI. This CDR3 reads CASSEGTGLITIYF. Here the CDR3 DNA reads TGTGCCAGCAGTGAAGGGACAGGGTTGATCACCATATATTTT.